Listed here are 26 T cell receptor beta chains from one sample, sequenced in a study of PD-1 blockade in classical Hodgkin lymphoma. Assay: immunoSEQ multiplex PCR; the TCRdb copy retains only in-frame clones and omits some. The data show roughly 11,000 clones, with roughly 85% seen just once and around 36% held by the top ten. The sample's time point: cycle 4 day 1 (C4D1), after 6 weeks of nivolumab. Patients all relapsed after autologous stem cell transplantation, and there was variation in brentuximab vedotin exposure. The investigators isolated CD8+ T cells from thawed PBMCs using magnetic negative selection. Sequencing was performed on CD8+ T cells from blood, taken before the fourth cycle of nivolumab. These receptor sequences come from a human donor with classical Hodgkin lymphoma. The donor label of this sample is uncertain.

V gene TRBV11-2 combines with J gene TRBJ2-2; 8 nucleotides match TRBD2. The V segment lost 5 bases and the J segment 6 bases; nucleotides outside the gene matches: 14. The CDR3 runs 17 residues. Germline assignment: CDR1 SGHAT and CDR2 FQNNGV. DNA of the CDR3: TGTGCCAGCAGCCCGCTAAGGACTAGCCCCTCCGCCGGGGAGCTGTTTTTT. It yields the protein CASSPLRTSPSAGELFF.

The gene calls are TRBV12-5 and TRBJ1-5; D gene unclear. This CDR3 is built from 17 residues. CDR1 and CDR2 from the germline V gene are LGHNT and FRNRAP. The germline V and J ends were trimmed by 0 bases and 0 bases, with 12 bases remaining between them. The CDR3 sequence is CASGLVHWTLSNQPQHF. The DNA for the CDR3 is TGTGCTAGTGGTTTGGTACACTGGACCCTTAGCAATCAGCCCCAGCATTTT.

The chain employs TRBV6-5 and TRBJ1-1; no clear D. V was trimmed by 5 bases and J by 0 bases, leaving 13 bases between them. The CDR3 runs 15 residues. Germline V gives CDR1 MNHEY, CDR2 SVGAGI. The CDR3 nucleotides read TGTGCCAGCAGTCTCGACGCTGTGATGAACACTGAAGCTTTCTTT. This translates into CASSLDAVMNTEAFF.

The CDR3 DNA is TGTGCCAGTAGCCTTTTTGGGACTAGCGGACACAATGAGCAGTTCTTC. Protein sequence: CASSLFGTSGHNEQFF. The V call is TRBV19, the J call TRBJ2-1; TRBD2 aligns across 11 bases. The V and J ends lost 6 bases and 5 bases, in that order; junction bases with no gene match: 9. The CDR3 consists of 16 residues. Germline values: CDR1 LNHDA, CDR2 SQIVND (reference sequence).

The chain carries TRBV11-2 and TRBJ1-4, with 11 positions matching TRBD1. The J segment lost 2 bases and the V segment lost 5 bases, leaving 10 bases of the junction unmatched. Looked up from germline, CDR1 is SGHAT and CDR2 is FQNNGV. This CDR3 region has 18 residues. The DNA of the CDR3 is TGTGCCAGCAGCCCGGGACAGGGGGGATACAGCACTAATGAAAAACTGTTTTTT. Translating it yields CASSPGQGGYSTNEKLFF.

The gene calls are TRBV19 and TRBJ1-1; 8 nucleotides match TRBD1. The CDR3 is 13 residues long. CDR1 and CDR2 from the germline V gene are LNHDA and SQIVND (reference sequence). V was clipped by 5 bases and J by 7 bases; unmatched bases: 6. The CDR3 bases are TGTGCCAGTAGTCAGGCCGGGACAGGTGAAGCTTTCTTT. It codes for CASSQAGTGEAFF. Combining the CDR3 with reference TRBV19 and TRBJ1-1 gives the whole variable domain DGGITQSPKYLFRKEGQNVTLSCEQNLNHDAMYWYRQDPGQGLRLIYYSQIVNDFQKGDIAEGYSVSREKKESFPLTVTSAQKNPTAFYLCASSQAGTGEAFFGQGTRLTVV.

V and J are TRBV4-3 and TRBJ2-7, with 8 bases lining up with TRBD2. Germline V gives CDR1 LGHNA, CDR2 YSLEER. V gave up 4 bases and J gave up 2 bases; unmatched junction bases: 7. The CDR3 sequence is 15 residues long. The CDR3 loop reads CASSPTSGATYEQYF. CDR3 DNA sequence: TGCGCCAGCAGCCCCACTAGCGGAGCAACCTACGAGCAGTACTTC.

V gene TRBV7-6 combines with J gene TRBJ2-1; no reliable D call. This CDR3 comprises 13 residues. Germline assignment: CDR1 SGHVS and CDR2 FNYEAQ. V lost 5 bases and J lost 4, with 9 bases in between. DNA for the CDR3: TGTGCCAGCAGCCCACGGGTTTACAATGAGCAGTTCTTC. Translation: CASSPRVYNEQFF.

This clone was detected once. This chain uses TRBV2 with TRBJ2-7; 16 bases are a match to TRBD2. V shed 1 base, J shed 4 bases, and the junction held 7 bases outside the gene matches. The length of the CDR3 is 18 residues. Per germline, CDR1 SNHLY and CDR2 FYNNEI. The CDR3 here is CASSEEGTSGRALYEQYF. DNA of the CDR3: TGTGCCAGCAGTGAAGAAGGGACTAGCGGGAGGGCCTTGTACGAGCAGTACTTC.

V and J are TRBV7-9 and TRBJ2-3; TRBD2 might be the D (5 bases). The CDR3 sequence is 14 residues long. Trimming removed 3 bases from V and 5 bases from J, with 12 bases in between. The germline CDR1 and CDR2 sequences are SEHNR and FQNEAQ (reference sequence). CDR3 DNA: TGTGCCAGCAGCTTCTCGGGTGGAGGAGATACGCAGTATTTT. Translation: CASSFSGGGDTQYF.

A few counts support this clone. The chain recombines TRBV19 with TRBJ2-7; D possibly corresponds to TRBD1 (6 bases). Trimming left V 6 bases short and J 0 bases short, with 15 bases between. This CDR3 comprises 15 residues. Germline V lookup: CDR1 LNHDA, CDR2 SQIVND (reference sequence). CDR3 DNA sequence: TGTGCCAGTAGCCAAGGGACAACGAGCTCCTACGAGCAGTACTTC. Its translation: CASSQGTTSSYEQYF.

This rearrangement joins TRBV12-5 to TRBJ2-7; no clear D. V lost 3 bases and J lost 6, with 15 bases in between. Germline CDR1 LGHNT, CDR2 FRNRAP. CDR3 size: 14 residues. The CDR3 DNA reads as TGTGCTAGTGGTTTTCACCCCCGCTTCTCCGAGCAGTACTTC. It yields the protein CASGFHPRFSEQYF.

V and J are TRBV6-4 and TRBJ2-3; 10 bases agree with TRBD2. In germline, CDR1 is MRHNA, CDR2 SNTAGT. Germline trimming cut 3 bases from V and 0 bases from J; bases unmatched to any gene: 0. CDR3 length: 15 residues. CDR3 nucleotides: TGTGCCAGCAGTGAACTAGCGGGGAGCACAGATACGCAGTATTTT. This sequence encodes CASSELAGSTDTQYF.

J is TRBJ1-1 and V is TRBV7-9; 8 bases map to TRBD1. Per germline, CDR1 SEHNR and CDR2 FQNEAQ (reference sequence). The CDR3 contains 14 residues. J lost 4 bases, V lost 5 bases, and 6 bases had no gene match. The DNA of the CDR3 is TGTGCCAGCAGCGGACAGGGTGTTAGCACTGAAGCTTTCTTT. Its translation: CASSGQGVSTEAFF.

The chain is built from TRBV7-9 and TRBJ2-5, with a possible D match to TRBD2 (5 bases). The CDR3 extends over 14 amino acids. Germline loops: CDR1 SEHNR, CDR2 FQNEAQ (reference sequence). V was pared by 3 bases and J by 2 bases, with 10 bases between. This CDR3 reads CASSFFEGQETQYF. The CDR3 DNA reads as TGTGCCAGCAGCTTTTTCGAGGGACAAGAGACCCAGTACTTC. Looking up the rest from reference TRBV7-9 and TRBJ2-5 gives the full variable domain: DTGVSQNPRHKITKRGQNVTFRCDPISEHNRLYWYRQTLGQGPEFLTYFQNEAQLEKSRLLSDRFSAERPKGSFSTLEIQRTEQGDSAMYLCASSFFEGQETQYFGPGTRLLVL.

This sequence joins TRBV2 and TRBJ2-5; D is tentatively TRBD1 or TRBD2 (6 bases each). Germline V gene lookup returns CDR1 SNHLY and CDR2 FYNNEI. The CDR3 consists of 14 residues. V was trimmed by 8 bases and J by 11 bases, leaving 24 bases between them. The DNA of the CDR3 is TGTGCCAGCGAACAGTCAGGGGAACGTCGGGAGCAGTACTTC. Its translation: CASEQSGERREQYF.

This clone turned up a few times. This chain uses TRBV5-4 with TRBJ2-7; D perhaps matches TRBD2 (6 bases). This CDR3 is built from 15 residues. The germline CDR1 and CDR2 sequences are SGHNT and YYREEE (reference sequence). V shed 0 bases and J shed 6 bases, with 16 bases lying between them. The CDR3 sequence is CASSLGRGPGIEQYF. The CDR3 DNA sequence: TGTGCCAGCAGCTTGGGGCGGGGACCGGGAATCGAGCAGTACTTC.

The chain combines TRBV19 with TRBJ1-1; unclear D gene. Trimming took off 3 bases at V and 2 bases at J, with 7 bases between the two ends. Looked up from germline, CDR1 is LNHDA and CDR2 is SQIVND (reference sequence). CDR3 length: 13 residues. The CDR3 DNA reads TGTGCCAGTAGTATGTCTTACAACACTGAAGCTTTCTTT. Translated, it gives CASSMSYNTEAFF.

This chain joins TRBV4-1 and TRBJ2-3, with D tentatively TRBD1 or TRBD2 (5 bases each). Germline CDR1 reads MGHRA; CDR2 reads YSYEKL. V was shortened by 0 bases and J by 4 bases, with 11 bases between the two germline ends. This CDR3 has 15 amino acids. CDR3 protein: CASSQDMGDPDTQYF. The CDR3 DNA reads TGCGCCAGCAGCCAAGATATGGGGGATCCAGATACGCAGTATTTT.

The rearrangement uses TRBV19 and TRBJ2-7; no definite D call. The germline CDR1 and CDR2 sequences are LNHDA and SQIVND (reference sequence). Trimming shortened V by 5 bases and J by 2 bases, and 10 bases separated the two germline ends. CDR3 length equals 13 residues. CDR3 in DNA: TGTGCCAGTAGTCTCGGACCCGCCTACGAGCAGTACTTC. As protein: CASSLGPAYEQYF.

This CDR3 is CASSLDSSLYGYTF. In nucleotides, the CDR3 is TGTGCCAGCAGCTTGGACAGTTCACTCTATGGCTACACCTTC. The chain combines TRBV27 with TRBJ1-2, with D possibly matching TRBD1 (6 bases). Trimming stripped 6 bases from V and 4 bases from J, with 15 bases between. The CDR3 contains 14 residues. Germline V gene sequence: CDR1 MNHEY, CDR2 SMNVEV (reference sequence).

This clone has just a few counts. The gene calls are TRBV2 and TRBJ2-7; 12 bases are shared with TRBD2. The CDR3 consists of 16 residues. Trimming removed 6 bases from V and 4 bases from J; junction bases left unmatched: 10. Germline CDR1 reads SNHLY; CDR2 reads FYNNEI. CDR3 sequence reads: CASRKSTSGSSYEQYF. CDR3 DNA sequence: TGTGCCAGCAGAAAGTCGACTAGCGGGAGTTCGTACGAGCAGTACTTC. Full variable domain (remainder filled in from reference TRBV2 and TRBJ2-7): EPEVTQTPSHQVTQMGQEVILRCVPISNHLYFYWYRQILGQKVEFLVSFYNNEISEKSEIFDDQFSVERPDGSNFTLKIRSTKLEDSAMYFCASRKSTSGSSYEQYFGPGTRLTVT.

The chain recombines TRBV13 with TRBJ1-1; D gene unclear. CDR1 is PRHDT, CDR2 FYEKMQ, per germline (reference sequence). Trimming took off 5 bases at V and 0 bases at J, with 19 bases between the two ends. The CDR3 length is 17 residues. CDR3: CASSTGPDLIMNTEAFF. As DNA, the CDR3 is TGTGCCAGCAGCACCGGACCCGACTTAATCATGAACACTGAAGCTTTCTTT.

CDR3 sequence (DNA): TGTGCCAGCAGCTCCTGGGGGCCCCAAGAGACCCAGTACTTC. It yields the protein CASSSWGPQETQYF. This rearrangement joins TRBV2 to TRBJ2-5, with a tentative D call TRBD1 (6 bases). The CDR3 loop spans 14 amino acids. The germline CDR1 and CDR2 sequences are SNHLY and FYNNEI. V shed 6 bases and J shed 1 base, with 12 bases lying between them.

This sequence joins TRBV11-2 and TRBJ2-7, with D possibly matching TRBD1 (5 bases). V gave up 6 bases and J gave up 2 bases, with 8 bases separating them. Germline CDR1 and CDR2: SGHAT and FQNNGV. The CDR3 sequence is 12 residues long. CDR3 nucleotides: TGTGCCAGCAGGGACAACACCTACGAGCAGTACTTC. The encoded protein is CASRDNTYEQYF.

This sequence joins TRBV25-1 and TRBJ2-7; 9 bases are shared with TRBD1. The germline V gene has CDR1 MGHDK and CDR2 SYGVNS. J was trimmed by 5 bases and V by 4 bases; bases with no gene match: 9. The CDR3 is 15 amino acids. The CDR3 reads CASSGRTGDPHEQYF. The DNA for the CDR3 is TGTGCCAGCAGTGGCAGGACAGGGGATCCCCACGAGCAGTACTTC.